One sample yielded the 20 T cell receptor beta chains listed below, sequenced in a study of tumor and adjacent non-tumor tissue in lung cancer. A modified ARM-PCR protocol with three rounds of nested PCR amplified TCRbeta. TCRdb used MiXCR to reprocess the multiplex PCR reads, holding one entry per CDR3 protein. Seen here are around 86,000 distinct CDR3 sequences, over 60% observed once, and the top ten hold roughly 10%. This sample's RNA came from whole unsorted tissue. The sample was lung tumor tissue. The receptors derive from a middle-aged woman with non-small cell lung cancer.

Note on this clonotype: Relative to the germline gene, one junction end is altered; a read error may explain this. V usage is TRBV11-2 and J usage is TRBJ2-5; D might be TRBD2 (6 bases). The CDR3 consists of 16 residues. Germline V CDR1 and CDR2: SGHAT, FQNNGV. DNA of the CDR3: TGTCCCAGCAGCTTAGTTGGGCGGAGGGCCCAAGTGACCCAGAACTTC. This codes for CPSSLVGRRAQVTQNF. Full variable domain (remainder filled in from reference TRBV11-2 and TRBJ2-5): EAGVAQSPRYKIIEKRQSVAFWCNPISGHATLYWYQQILGQGPKLLIQFQNNGVVDDSQLPKDRFSAERLKGVDSTLKIQPAKLEDSAVYLCPSSLVGRRAQVTQNFGPGTRLLVL.

About this clonotype itself: One junction end does not reproduce the germline sequence, and a read error may be involved. The genes are TRBV4-1 and TRBJ2-5; D is perhaps TRBD2 (5 bases). Germline V gene sequence: CDR1 MGHRA, CDR2 YSYEKL. This CDR3 is 14 amino acids long. CDR3 coding DNA: TGCGCCAGTAGCCAAGTACGTGGGTGGGAGACCCGGTACTTC. It specifies CASSQVRGWETRYF.

In the case of this clonotype: This could be a read error, since a much larger clone is one nucleotide away. For the CDR3, the DNA is TGCAGTGTCAACGGGGACAGCTACGAGCAGTACTTC. Its protein product is CSVNGDSYEQYF. V gene TRBV20-1 combines with J gene TRBJ2-7; TRBD1 aligns across 7 bases. J lost 3 bases, V lost 7 bases, and 6 bases had no gene match. CDR1 is DFQATT, CDR2 SNEGSKA, per germline (reference sequence). The CDR3 totals 12 residues.

Note on this clonotype: This may arise from a read error, as a much more abundant clone is one base away. V gene TRBV7-2 combines with J gene TRBJ2-7; D is perhaps TRBD2 (6 bases). The CDR3 length is 14 residues. Looked up from germline, CDR1 is SGHTA and CDR2 is FQGNSA. The CDR3 DNA sequence: TGTGCCAGCAGCCCCTTAGCGGCCTCCCACGAGCAGTACTTC. Protein product: CASSPLAASHEQYF.

The chain has TRBV7-9 and TRBJ2-4, with TRBD2 matching over 7 bases. The length of the CDR3 is 17 residues. Looked up from germline, CDR1 is SEHNR and CDR2 is FQNEAQ (reference sequence). The V and J ends lost 4 bases and 3 bases, in that order; junction bases with no gene match: 12. The CDR3 region is CASSYGTNGIGKNIQYF. The CDR3 DNA is TGTGCCAGCAGCTACGGGACTAACGGGATTGGCAAAAACATTCAGTACTTC.

In the case of this clonotype: This may be a read error: a much more frequent sequence differs by one nucleotide. The rearrangement links TRBV28 to TRBJ2-1; TRBD1 is a possible D gene (6 bases). CDR1 and CDR2 from the germline V gene are MDHEN and SYDVKM. This CDR3 comprises 12 residues. In DNA form, the CDR3 reads TGTGGCAGCAGTCTATACAGGGATGGGCAGTTCTTC. It encodes CGSSLYRDGQFF.

This clonotype has a single count. It is likely a read error, because the conserved phenylalanine at the end of the CDR3 is missing. This chain uses TRBV29-1 with TRBJ1-4; TRBD1 might be the D (6 bases). V was shortened by 0 bases and J by 7 bases, with 15 bases between the two germline ends. Germline lookup yields CDR1 SQVTM and CDR2 ANQGSEA. The CDR3 spans 15 residues. CDR3 in amino acids: CSVEDSRQESEKLFL. CDR3 bases: TGCAGCGTTGAAGATTCGCGACAGGAAAGTGAAAAACTGTTTTTA.

About this clonotype: The CDR3 end shows no conserved phenylalanine or tryptophan, and so a read error is likely. The rearrangement uses TRBV29-1 and TRBJ2-7; 9 nucleotides match TRBD1. This CDR3 has 14 residues. J gave up 2 bases and V 7 bases, and 9 bases lay outside the gene matches. CDR1 and CDR2 from the germline V gene are SQVTM and ANQGSEA. Here the CDR3 reads CSATGTGRPYEQYY. The CDR3 DNA follows: TGCAGCGCCACGGGGACAGGGAGACCCTACGAGCAGTACTAC.

Worth noting for this clonotype: Being one base from a much bigger clone, this may be a read error. The V call is TRBV5-6, the J call TRBJ2-5; 8 positions agree with TRBD2. This CDR3 spans 13 amino acids. Germline loops: CDR1 SGHDT, CDR2 YYEEEE. The CDR3 sequence is CAISGGLIETQYF. The CDR3 bases are TGTGCCATCAGCGGGGGACTTATAGAGACCCAGTACTTC.

Details on this clonotype: At one end the junction does not follow the germline gene, possibly because of a read error. V and J are TRBV11-2 and TRBJ2-7; weak D call: TRBD1 (6 bases). The V gene's germline CDR1 is SGHAT and CDR2 FQNNGV. The CDR3 is 16 amino acids. The CDR3 sequence is CGSGPLGGQGYYEKYF. In DNA, the CDR3 is TGTGGCAGCGGCCCCCTCGGTGGGCAGGGGTACTACGAGAAGTACTTC.

The table lists this clonotype with many counts. This chain uses TRBV6-5 with TRBJ1-2; D gene ambiguous. The V and J ends lost 0 bases and 8 bases respectively, with 7 bases between them. Germline V CDR1 and CDR2: MNHEY, SVGAGI. The CDR3 is 12 amino acids. The CDR3 protein is CASSYSGYGYTF. CDR3 coding DNA: TGTGCCAGCAGTTACTCGGGATACGGCTACACCTTC.

Remarks on this clonotype: Since the CDR3 does not end with the conserved phenylalanine or tryptophan, this likely comes from a read error. The DNA is omitted, as the CDR3 cannot be located on it reliably, and the CDR3 follows TCRdb's listing. The CDR3: CAISDYTTYTRYL. The chain couples TRBV24-1 to TRBJ2-3. Germline V gene sequence: CDR1 KGHDR, CDR2 SFDVKD. Including both end residues, the CDR3 is 13 amino acids long.

This clonotype came up a few times. J is TRBJ1-3 and V is TRBV20-1; TRBD1 is a possible D gene (6 bases). V was trimmed by 1 base and J by 8 bases, leaving 27 bases between them. The V gene's germline CDR1 is DFQATT and CDR2 SNEGSKA (reference sequence). The CDR3 is 18 amino acids. CDR3 bases: TGCAGTGCTAGAGCCCTCAGGGGCCCGGACACGGCGAGAGACACCATATATTTT. Translation: CSARALRGPDTARDTIYF.

Ten or more counts support this clonotype. The J gene is TRBJ1-2, the V gene TRBV20-1, with D hard to call. CDR3 length: 13 residues. Germline V gives CDR1 DFQATT, CDR2 SNEGSKA (reference sequence). The V gene lost 0 bases and the J gene lost 2 bases, with 7 bases spanning the gap. The CDR3: CSARDLLNYGYTF. The CDR3 DNA follows: TGCAGTGCTAGAGATCTGCTGAACTATGGCTACACCTTC.

Notes on this clonotype: A read error may account for a junction end that differs from germline. The chain links TRBV6-1 to TRBJ2-1; D possibly corresponds to TRBD1 (5 bases). Germline V lookup: CDR1 MNHNS, CDR2 SASEGT. CDR3 size: 15 residues. CDR3 loop: CASTVPGYIYIEQFF. The CDR3 nucleotides are TGTGCCAGCACAGTTCCAGGGTACATCTACATTGAGCAGTTCTTC.

In regard to this clonotype: Its ends do not fully match the called genes, so a read error is possible. The rearrangement joins TRBV12-3 or TRBV12-4 to TRBJ1-5; D not resolved. This CDR3 is built from 14 residues. CDR3: CVSRNEAVNSPQHF. Here the CDR3 DNA reads TGTGTCAGCAGAAACGAGGCCGTTAATTCACCCCAGCATTTT.

Remarks on this clonotype: The germline gene is not matched at one end of the junction; a read error may be the cause. This rearrangement joins TRBV6-1 to TRBJ1-2, with D unresolved. CDR1 and CDR2 from the germline V gene are MNHNS and SASEGT. The CDR3 extends over 11 amino acids. The CDR3 coding sequence is TGTGTCAGCATGTGGGAGAGGCGCTACACCTTC. It is translated as CVSMWERRYTF.

On this clonotype: Compared with germline, one end of the junction differs, possibly owing to a read error. The chain uses TRBV4-2 and TRBJ2-2; D might be TRBD1 or TRBD2, each matching 5 bases. Germline V gene data show CDR1 as LGHNA and CDR2 as YNFKEQ. The CDR3 extends over 14 amino acids. This CDR3 is CASSQVGYIRELFF. The CDR3 DNA is TGTGCCAGCAGCCAAGTTGGGTACATCAGGGAGCTCTTTTTT.

Regarding this clonotype: One end of the junction varies from germline; a read error may be responsible. The chain has TRBV12-3 or TRBV12-4 and TRBJ2-7; D is possibly TRBD2 (5 bases). The CDR3 is 14 amino acids. CDR3 loop: CANSSPSRRYEQHF. The DNA for the CDR3 is TGTGCCAACAGTTCTCCTAGCCGGCGCTACGAGCAGCACTTC.

A note on this clonotype: Sequence at one end of the junction differs from germline and may be a read error. V is TRBV11-2 and J is TRBJ2-2; perhaps TRBD2 as D (5 bases). CDR1 and CDR2 from the germline V gene are SGHAT and FQNNGV. The CDR3 length is 11 residues. The CDR3 sequence is CASSSGGEMFF. The CDR3 DNA reads TGTGCCAGCAGCTCCGGTGGGGAGATGTTTTTT.